The clone carrying this TCR beta chain is termed medium-sized. Germline V gene data show CDR1 as PRHDT and CDR2 as FYEKMQ (reference sequence). The CDR3 is 14 amino acids. Trimming took off 4 bases at V and 5 bases at J, with 14 bases between the two ends. The table came from immunoSEQ multiplex PCR; TCRdb's copy has only in-frame clones and leaves some out. The table shows under 8,000 clones, with about 17% occurring only once. The sample is drawn from a study of tumour-infiltrating T cells in Burkitt lymphoma. Study in general: Repertoire clonality predicted overall and progression-free survival.

Sequenced input: tumor tissue. This sequence was found in a human donor with diffuse large B-cell lymphoma. The rearrangement uses TRBV13 and TRBJ2-5, with D maybe TRBD2 (6 bases). The chain's CDR3 is CASSSRDSQETQYF. The CDR3 bases are TGTGCCAGCAGCTCTCGGGACTCCCAGGAGACCCAGTACTTC.